This T cell receptor (beta chain) was recorded in a study of T cell responses to AZD1222 COVID-19 vaccine. The CDR3 runs to 13 residues. V lost 10 bases and J 1 base, leaving 11 bases between the germline ends. CDR1 MNHEY and CDR2 SMNVEV come from the germline V gene (reference sequence). Generated by immunoSEQ multiplex PCR, the TCRdb table keeps only in-frame clones and is missing some. This sample carries about 120,000 clones, around nine tenths of them seen once, and the ten largest clones take approximately 12%. The material was peripheral blood, obtained on day 0 of AZD1222 vaccination. This TCR was sampled from an adult in good health. V and J are TRBV27 and TRBJ1-5; D gene ambiguous. CDR3 coding DNA: TGTGCCACCCGCGGACTAAGCAATCAGCCCCAGCATTTT. Protein sequence: CATRGLSNQPQHF.